These 32 T cell receptor beta chains were sequenced from one sample in a study of blood T cell repertoires in COVID-19. The method was immunoSEQ multiplex PCR; TCRdb's version includes in-frame clones alone and lacks a portion of them. The repertoire holds about 250,000 clones, with around 84% as singletons. Sample: PBMCs or T cells enriched from blood (not recorded which). The source of these receptors is a man aged 40-50 years who had been exposed to COVID-19.

This sequence joins TRBV7-6 and TRBJ2-2, with D uncertain. This CDR3 is built from 12 residues. CDR1 is SGHVS and CDR2 is FNYEAQ in the germline V gene. V shed 7 bases and J shed 6 bases, with 9 bases lying between them. The CDR3 region has the DNA TGTGCCAGCAAACAAGATGCCGGGGAGCTGTTTTTT. Translating gives CASKQDAGELFF.

This chain connects TRBV5-1 to TRBJ2-5; TRBD2 is a possible D gene (5 bases). CDR1 and CDR2 (germline): SGHRS, YFSETQ. The CDR3 runs 13 residues. V was trimmed by 4 bases and J by 4 bases, leaving 11 bases between them. CDR3 amino acids: CASSNGLLETQYF. CDR3 DNA sequence: TGCGCCAGCAGCAACGGACTGTTAGAGACCCAGTACTTC.

This sequence joins TRBV6-1 and TRBJ2-7; 7 bases align to TRBD2. Germline lookup yields CDR1 MNHNS and CDR2 SASEGT. J lost 0 bases, V lost 4 bases, and 9 bases had no gene match. This CDR3 has 16 amino acids. CDR3 loop: CASSGNSAGISYEQYF. CDR3 nucleotides: TGTGCCAGCAGTGGGAATTCAGCGGGAATCTCCTACGAGCAGTACTTC.

The gene calls are TRBV5-1 and TRBJ1-4, with D possibly matching TRBD1 (6 bases). The CDR3 totals 15 residues. Germline V CDR1 and CDR2: SGHRS, YFSETQ. The V and J ends lost 4 bases and 4 bases respectively, with 14 bases between them. The CDR3 region is CASSPQGTLNEKLFF. The CDR3 nucleotides read TGCGCCAGCAGCCCACAGGGAACCCTTAATGAAAAACTGTTTTTT. Together with reference TRBV5-1 and TRBJ1-4, the CDR3 gives the full variable domain: KAGVTQTPRYLIKTRGQQVTLSCSPISGHRSVSWYQQTPGQGLQFLFEYFSETQRNKGNFPGRFSGRQFSNSRSEMNVSTLELGDSALYLCASSPQGTLNEKLFFGSGTQLSVL.

As DNA, the CDR3 is TGTGCCACCAGTGATTTGTTGGAGGGCGCAGATACGCAGTATTTT. Protein: CATSDLLEGADTQYF. The V call is TRBV24-1, the J call TRBJ2-3, with TRBD2 as a possible D gene (6 bases). Trimming took off 0 bases at V and 4 bases at J, with 10 bases between the two ends. Germline V gene sequence: CDR1 KGHDR, CDR2 SFDVKD. This CDR3 is 15 amino acids long.

A few counts support this clone. CDR3 DNA sequence: TGTGCCAGCAGCCACCGGGACAGGGGTAACACCATATATTTT. Amino acids: CASSHRDRGNTIYF. J is TRBJ1-3 and V is TRBV5-4, with 10 bases that match TRBD1. The CDR3 is made up of 14 amino acids. The germline CDR1 and CDR2 sequences are SGHNT and YYREEE (reference sequence). The junction had 5 bases not matched to a gene; V was cut back by 4 bases and J by 7 bases.

A word on this clone: The sample carries other DNA sequences with the same CDR3. The V and J genes are TRBV4-1 and TRBJ1-3; possible D gene TRBD1, 5 bases. The germline V gene encodes CDR1 MGHRA and CDR2 YSYEKL. The CDR3 consists of 18 residues. The V gene lost 1 base and the J gene lost 0 bases, with 16 bases spanning the gap. This CDR3 reads CASSQVIGHLVSGNTIYF. The CDR3 region has the DNA TGCGCCAGCAGCCAAGTCATCGGACATCTCGTCTCTGGAAACACCATATATTTT.

V gene TRBV27 combines with J gene TRBJ1-6, with a weak D call TRBD1 (6 bases). The CDR3 has 14 residues. Germline CDR1 reads MNHEY; CDR2 reads SMNVEV (reference sequence). Trimming stripped 6 bases from V and 9 bases from J, with 15 bases between. As DNA, the CDR3 is TGTGCCAGCAGGGTGACCGGGGGGCGTTCACCCCTCCACTTT. It translates to CASRVTGGRSPLHF.

The J gene is TRBJ2-1, the V gene TRBV30; TRBD1 aligns across 12 bases. CDR1 is GTSNPN, CDR2 SVGIG, per germline (reference sequence). The ends lost 6 bases at V and 2 bases at J; junction bases unmatched: 17. The CDR3 covers 19 residues. Written as DNA, the CDR3 is TGTGCCTGCAAAGCCTGGGGGACAGGGGGCGTAAAGGCCTACAATGAGCAGTTCTTC. It is translated as CACKAWGTGGVKAYNEQFF.

The rearrangement joins TRBV9 to TRBJ1-4, with D tentatively TRBD1 (6 bases). V lost 3 bases to trimming and J lost 8 bases, with 17 bases between them. This CDR3 contains 15 residues. Germline V CDR1 and CDR2: SGDLS, YYNGEE. For the CDR3, the DNA is TGTGCCAGCAGCGAGGGAACAGGGTTGTACGAAAAACTGTTTTTT. It specifies CASSEGTGLYEKLFF.

This chain links TRBV19 with TRBJ2-1; TRBD2 matches 10 bases. With 8 bases clipped from V and 4 bases from J, the junction kept 8 bases outside the gene matches. CDR3 size: 15 residues. In germline, CDR1 is LNHDA, CDR2 SQIVND (reference sequence). The CDR3 DNA is TGTGCCAGTTCCCTCAGCGGGAGGGCTTACAATGAGCAGTTCTTC. Its translation: CASSLSGRAYNEQFF.

The chain has TRBV6-5 and TRBJ1-1, with TRBD1 matching 7 bases. J was trimmed by 8 bases and V by 6 bases; bases with no gene match: 6. The germline V gene has CDR1 MNHEY and CDR2 SVGAGI. This CDR3 is built from 12 residues. CDR3 amino acids: CASRDRQGEAFF. CDR3 nucleotide sequence: TGTGCCAGCAGGGACCGACAGGGAGAAGCTTTCTTT.

This clone came up once. The V and J genes are TRBV9 and TRBJ1-5; 8 bases are a match to TRBD1. The CDR3 totals 14 residues. V dropped 3 bases and J dropped 7; count of bases not matched to a gene: 6. Germline CDR1 SGDLS, CDR2 YYNGEE. Here the CDR3 reads CASSGGQGGQPQHF. CDR3 in DNA: TGTGCCAGCAGCGGAGGACAGGGAGGACAGCCCCAGCATTTT.

The V gene is TRBV12-3 or TRBV12-4, the J gene TRBJ1-2; TRBD1 agrees at 7 bases. The CDR3 length is 11 residues. V trimming: 8 bases; J trimming: 7 bases; junction bases outside the gene matches: 4. The chain's CDR3 is CASGAGGGYTF. The DNA for the CDR3 is TGTGCCAGCGGAGCAGGGGGTGGCTACACCTTC.

This chain's CDR3 is CATSGGFSYEQYF. CDR3 coding DNA: TGTGCCACCAGCGGGGGGTTCTCCTACGAGCAGTACTTC. The chain links TRBV24-1 to TRBJ2-7; 7 bases match TRBD2. In germline, CDR1 is KGHDR, CDR2 SFDVKD. This CDR3 is built from 13 residues. V lost 7 bases and J lost 0; bases outside the gene matches: 2.

The chain uses TRBV5-1 and TRBJ2-3, with D tentatively TRBD1 (6 bases). This CDR3 comprises 15 residues. In germline, CDR1 is SGHRS, CDR2 YFSETQ. The V end was cut by 2 bases, the J end by 2 bases, with 12 bases between. DNA for the CDR3: TGCGCCAGCAGCTTTATGTTGGGGGCCACAGATACGCAGTATTTT. As protein: CASSFMLGATDTQYF.

The rearrangement links TRBV5-4 to TRBJ2-7, with D possibly being TRBD2 (6 bases). CDR3 size: 14 residues. The ends were cut back, 2 bases at V and 2 bases at J, with 11 bases in the middle. Germline V gene data show CDR1 as SGHNT and CDR2 as YYREEE (reference sequence). The CDR3 DNA follows: TGTGCCAGCAGCTTTGGCGGGGCTACCTACGAGCAGTACTTC. This encodes CASSFGGATYEQYF. Together with reference TRBV5-4 and TRBJ2-7, the CDR3 gives the full variable domain: ETGVTQSPTHLIKTRGQQVTLRCSSQSGHNTVSWYQQALGQGPQFIFQYYREEENGRGNFPPRFSGLQFPNYSSELNVNALELDDSALYLCASSFGGATYEQYFGPGTRLTVT.

This chain uses TRBV29-1 with TRBJ1-2; D is possibly TRBD1 (6 bases). Germline V gene data show CDR1 as SQVTM and CDR2 as ANQGSEA. V lost 1 base to trimming and J lost 4 bases, with 10 bases between them. The CDR3 runs to 13 residues. The CDR3 region is CSVEATGGYGYTF. CDR3 nucleotides: TGCAGCGTTGAAGCGACAGGTGGCTATGGCTACACCTTC. Looking up the rest from reference TRBV29-1 and TRBJ1-2 gives the full variable domain: SAVISQKPSRDICQRGTSLTIQCQVDSQVTMMFWYRQQPGQSLTLIATANQGSEATYESGFVIDKFPISRPNLTFSTLTVSNMSPEDSSIYLCSVEATGGYGYTFGSGTRLTVV.

V is TRBV7-9 and J is TRBJ2-1; 10 nucleotides agree with TRBD1. Germline V gene sequence: CDR1 SEHNR, CDR2 FQNEAQ (reference sequence). V shed 4 bases and J 3 bases; nucleotides not matched to a gene: 0. CDR3 length: 14 amino acids. For the CDR3, the DNA is TGTGCCAGCAGCTGGGACAGGGGCTACAATGAGCAGTTCTTC. Its translation is CASSWDRGYNEQFF.

The chain is built from TRBV19 and TRBJ1-1; the D is unclear. Germline V gives CDR1 LNHDA, CDR2 SQIVND (reference sequence). V was trimmed by 5 bases and J by 0 bases, leaving 7 bases between them. The CDR3 runs 13 residues. The CDR3 sequence: CASSWSLNTEAFF. The CDR3, as DNA: TGTGCCAGTAGTTGGAGTTTGAACACTGAAGCTTTCTTT.

The chain employs TRBV5-1 and TRBJ1-6; D is possibly TRBD1 (6 bases). The ends were cut back, 5 bases at V and 7 bases at J, with 19 bases in the middle. The V gene's germline CDR1 is SGHRS and CDR2 YFSETQ. The CDR3 contains 16 residues. DNA for the CDR3: TGCGCCAGCAGACCTCCGGATGGACAGCAAAATTCACCCCTCCACTTT. Protein sequence: CASRPPDGQQNSPLHF.

V is TRBV19 and J is TRBJ1-2; a weak D match, TRBD1 (6 bases). V was trimmed by 4 bases and J by 8 bases, leaving 20 bases between them. The CDR3 contains 15 residues. Germline values: CDR1 LNHDA, CDR2 SQIVND (reference sequence). This CDR3 reads CASSNSWQGIWGYTF. In DNA form, the CDR3 reads TGTGCCAGTAGTAATTCTTGGCAGGGGATTTGGGGCTACACCTTC.

A single count supports this clone. V usage is TRBV4-1 and J usage is TRBJ2-5, with D maybe TRBD2 (5 bases). Germline values: CDR1 MGHRA, CDR2 YSYEKL. The ends were cut back, 2 bases at V and 5 bases at J, with 15 bases in the middle. The CDR3 contains 15 residues. For the CDR3, the DNA is TGCGCCAGCAGCCAACCCTGGTCCCGCGGGGAGACCCAGTACTTC. It translates to CASSQPWSRGETQYF.

J is TRBJ2-1 and V is TRBV24-1; the match to TRBD1 covers 10 bases. Trimming removed 5 bases from V and 8 bases from J; junction bases left unmatched: 8. This CDR3 comprises 15 residues. Germline lookup yields CDR1 KGHDR and CDR2 SFDVKD. Here the CDR3 reads CATSGTGTGVYEQFF. DNA of the CDR3: TGTGCCACCAGTGGTACCGGGACAGGGGTGTATGAGCAGTTCTTC.

This CDR3 reads CASIFPNTGELFF. CDR3 in DNA: TGTGCCAGCATCTTTCCGAACACCGGGGAGCTGTTTTTT. The rearrangement uses TRBV12-3 or TRBV12-4 and TRBJ2-2, with unresolved D. Trimming removed 7 bases at V and 0 bases at J, with 6 bases between. This CDR3 comprises 13 residues.

This sequence joins TRBV7-9 and TRBJ2-2, with D tentatively TRBD1 (5 bases). CDR1 is SEHNR, CDR2 FQNEAQ, per germline (reference sequence). CDR3 length: 13 residues. V lost 1 base to trimming and J lost 6 bases, with 6 bases between them. CDR3 coding DNA: TGTGCCAGCAGCTTAGGCAGGGCCGGGGAGCTGTTTTTT. Translation: CASSLGRAGELFF.

This sequence joins TRBV7-3 and TRBJ1-5, with D uncertain. CDR3 length: 15 amino acids. The germline gives CDR1 SGHTA, CDR2 FQGTGA. Trimming left V 4 bases short and J 6 bases short, with 16 bases between. The CDR3 coding sequence is TGTGCCAGCAGCTCGCCCCGGAGAGGGCGTCAGCCCCAGCATTTT. Residues: CASSSPRRGRQPQHF.

V gene TRBV20-1 combines with J gene TRBJ2-7, with TRBD1 as a possible D gene (5 bases). The germline V gene encodes CDR1 DFQATT and CDR2 SNEGSKA (reference sequence). The CDR3 contains 11 residues. Trimming took 8 bases from V and 4 from J, leaving 12 bases between them. In DNA, the CDR3 is TGCAGTAGCTTAGGGGCTTACGAGCAGTACTTC. Protein sequence: CSSLGAYEQYF.

The chain uses TRBV5-1 and TRBJ2-1; D gene uncertain. CDR1 SGHRS and CDR2 YFSETQ come from the germline V gene. CDR3 length equals 14 residues. The V and J ends lost 3 bases and 0 bases respectively, with 7 bases between them. CDR3 in DNA: TGCGCCAGCAGCTCCCCGGGCTCCTACAATGAGCAGTTCTTC. Translated: CASSSPGSYNEQFF.

The chain combines TRBV5-8 with TRBJ1-5; D ambiguous. V gave up 4 bases and J gave up 0 bases, with 11 bases separating them. The CDR3 runs 15 residues. Germline V gene data show CDR1 as SGHTS and CDR2 as YDEGEE. The CDR3 bases are TGTGCCAGCAGCACCCGACGGGATAGCAATCAGCCCCAGCATTTT. It yields the protein CASSTRRDSNQPQHF.

The chain is built from TRBV6-5 and TRBJ2-5, with D possibly TRBD2 on 5 matching bases. The length of the CDR3 is 15 residues. V was shortened by 9 bases and J by 3 bases, with 20 bases between the two germline ends. Germline values: CDR1 MNHEY, CDR2 SVGAGI. CDR3 bases: TGTGCCAGGCCGAGGGAACCCCTTGAGGAAGAGACCCAGTACTTC. Its protein product is CARPREPLEEETQYF.

V is TRBV4-1 and J is TRBJ2-7, with TRBD2 matching over 9 bases. The CDR3 contains 15 residues. The junction had 5 bases not matched to a gene; V was cut back by 3 bases and J by 2 bases. The germline V gene has CDR1 MGHRA and CDR2 YSYEKL. The CDR3 DNA reads TGCGCCAGCAGCCACCCCAGCGGGAGGACCTACGAGCAGTACTTC. It yields the protein CASSHPSGRTYEQYF.